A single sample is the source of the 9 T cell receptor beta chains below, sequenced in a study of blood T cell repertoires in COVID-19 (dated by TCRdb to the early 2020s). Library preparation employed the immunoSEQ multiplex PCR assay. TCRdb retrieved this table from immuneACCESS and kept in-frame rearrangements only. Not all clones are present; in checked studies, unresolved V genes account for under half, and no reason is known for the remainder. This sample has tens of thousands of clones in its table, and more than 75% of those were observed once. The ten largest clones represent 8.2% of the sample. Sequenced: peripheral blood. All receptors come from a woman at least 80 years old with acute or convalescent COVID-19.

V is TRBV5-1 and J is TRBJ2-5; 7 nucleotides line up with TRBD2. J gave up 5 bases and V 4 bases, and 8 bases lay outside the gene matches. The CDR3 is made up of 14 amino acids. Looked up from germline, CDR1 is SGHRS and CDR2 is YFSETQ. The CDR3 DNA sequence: TGCGCCAGCAGCAGGAGCGGGGATTCGGAGACCCAGTACTTC. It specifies CASSRSGDSETQYF.

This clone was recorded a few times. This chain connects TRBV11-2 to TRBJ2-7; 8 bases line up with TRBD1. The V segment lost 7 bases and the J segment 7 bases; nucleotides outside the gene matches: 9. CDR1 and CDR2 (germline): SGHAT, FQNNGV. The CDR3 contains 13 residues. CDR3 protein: CASNDRGSYEQYF. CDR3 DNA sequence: TGTGCCAGCAACGACAGGGGTTCATATGAGCAGTACTTC.

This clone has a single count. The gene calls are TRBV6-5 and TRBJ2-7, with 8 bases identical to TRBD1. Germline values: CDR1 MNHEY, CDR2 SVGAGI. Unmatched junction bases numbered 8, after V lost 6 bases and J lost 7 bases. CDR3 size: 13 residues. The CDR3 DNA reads TGTGCCAGCAGCCTCTGGACAGGGCTTGAGCAGTACTTC. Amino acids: CASSLWTGLEQYF.

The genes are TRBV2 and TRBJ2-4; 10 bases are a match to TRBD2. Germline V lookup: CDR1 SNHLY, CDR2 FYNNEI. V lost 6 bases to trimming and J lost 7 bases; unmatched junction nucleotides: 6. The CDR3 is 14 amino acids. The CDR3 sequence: CASRVAGGGNIQYF. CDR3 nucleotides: TGTGCCAGCAGGGTAGCGGGGGGTGGGAACATTCAGTACTTC. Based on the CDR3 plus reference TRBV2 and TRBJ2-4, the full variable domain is EPEVTQTPSHQVTQMGQEVILRCVPISNHLYFYWYRQILGQKVEFLVSFYNNEISEKSEIFDDQFSVERPDGSNFTLKIRSTKLEDSAMYFCASRVAGGGNIQYFGAGTRLSVL.

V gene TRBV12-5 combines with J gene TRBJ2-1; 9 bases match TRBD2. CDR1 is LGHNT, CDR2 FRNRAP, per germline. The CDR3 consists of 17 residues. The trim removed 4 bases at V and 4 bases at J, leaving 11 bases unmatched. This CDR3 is CASGSGAGLALYNEQFF. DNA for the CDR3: TGTGCTAGTGGTTCGGGGGCCGGACTAGCGCTTTACAATGAGCAGTTCTTC.

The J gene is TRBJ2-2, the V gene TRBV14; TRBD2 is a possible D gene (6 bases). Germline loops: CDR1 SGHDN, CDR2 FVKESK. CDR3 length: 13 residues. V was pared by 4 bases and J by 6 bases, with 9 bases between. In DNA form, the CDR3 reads TGTGCCAGCAGCCCGGTAGCGGCCGGGGAGCTGTTTTTT. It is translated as CASSPVAAGELFF.

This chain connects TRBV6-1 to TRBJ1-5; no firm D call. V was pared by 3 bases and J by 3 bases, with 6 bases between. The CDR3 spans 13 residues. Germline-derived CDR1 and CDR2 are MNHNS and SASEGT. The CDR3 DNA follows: TGTGCCAGCAGTGATTTCCACAATCAGCCCCAGCATTTT. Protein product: CASSDFHNQPQHF.

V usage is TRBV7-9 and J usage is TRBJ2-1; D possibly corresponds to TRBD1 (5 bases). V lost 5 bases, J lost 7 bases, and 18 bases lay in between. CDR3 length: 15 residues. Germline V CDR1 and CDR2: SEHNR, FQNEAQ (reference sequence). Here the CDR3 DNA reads TGTGCCAGCAGCCTTCGGAAGGACAACTCGAATGAGCAGTTCTTC. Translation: CASSLRKDNSNEQFF.

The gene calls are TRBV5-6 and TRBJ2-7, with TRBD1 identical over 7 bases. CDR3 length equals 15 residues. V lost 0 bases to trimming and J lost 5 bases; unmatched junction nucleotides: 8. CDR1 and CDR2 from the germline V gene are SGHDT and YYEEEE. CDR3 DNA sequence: TGTGCCAGCAGCTTGGTAGGTACAGGGGTGGACGAGCAGTACTTC. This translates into CASSLVGTGVDEQYF.